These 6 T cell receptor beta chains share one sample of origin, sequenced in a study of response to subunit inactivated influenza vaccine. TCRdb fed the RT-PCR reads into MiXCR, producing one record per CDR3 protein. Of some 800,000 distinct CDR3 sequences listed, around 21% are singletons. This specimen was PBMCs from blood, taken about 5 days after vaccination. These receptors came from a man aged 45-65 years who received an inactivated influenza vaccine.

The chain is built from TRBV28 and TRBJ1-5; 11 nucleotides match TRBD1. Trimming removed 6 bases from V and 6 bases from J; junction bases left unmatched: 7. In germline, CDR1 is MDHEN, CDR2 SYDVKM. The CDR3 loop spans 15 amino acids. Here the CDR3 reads CASRLRTGGGQPQHF. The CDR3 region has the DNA TGTGCCAGCAGATTACGGACAGGGGGCGGTCAGCCCCAGCATTTT.

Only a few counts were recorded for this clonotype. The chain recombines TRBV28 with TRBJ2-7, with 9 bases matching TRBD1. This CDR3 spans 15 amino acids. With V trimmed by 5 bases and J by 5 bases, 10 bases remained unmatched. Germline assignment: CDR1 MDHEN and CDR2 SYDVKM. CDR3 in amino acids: CASSPRLTGGNEQYF. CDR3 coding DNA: TGTGCCAGCAGTCCCAGGCTGACAGGGGGTAACGAGCAGTACTTC.

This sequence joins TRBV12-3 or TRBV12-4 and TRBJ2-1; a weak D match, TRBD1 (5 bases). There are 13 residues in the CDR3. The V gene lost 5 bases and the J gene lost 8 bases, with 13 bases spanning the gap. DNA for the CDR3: TGTGCCAGCAGTCCAATAGGGGTAGATGAGCAGTTCTTC. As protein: CASSPIGVDEQFF.

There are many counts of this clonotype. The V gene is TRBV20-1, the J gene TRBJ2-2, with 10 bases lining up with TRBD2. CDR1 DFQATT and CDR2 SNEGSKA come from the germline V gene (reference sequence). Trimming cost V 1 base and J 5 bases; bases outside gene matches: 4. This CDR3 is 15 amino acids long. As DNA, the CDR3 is TGCAGTGCTAGAGCTAGCGGGGGATTTACCGGGGAGCTGTTTTTT. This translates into CSARASGGFTGELFF.

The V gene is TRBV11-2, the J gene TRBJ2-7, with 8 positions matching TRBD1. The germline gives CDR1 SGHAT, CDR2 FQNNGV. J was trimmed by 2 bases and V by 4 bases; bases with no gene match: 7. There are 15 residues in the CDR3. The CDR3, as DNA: TGTGCCAGCAGCTCCATGAGGGACAGGACCTACGAGCAGTACTTC. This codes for CASSSMRDRTYEQYF.

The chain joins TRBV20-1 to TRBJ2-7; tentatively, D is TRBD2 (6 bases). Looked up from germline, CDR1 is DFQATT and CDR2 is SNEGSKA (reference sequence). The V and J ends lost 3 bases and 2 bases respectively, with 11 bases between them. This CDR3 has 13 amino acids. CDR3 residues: CSASDSGAYEQYF. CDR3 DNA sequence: TGCAGTGCTAGTGATAGCGGAGCCTACGAGCAGTACTTC.